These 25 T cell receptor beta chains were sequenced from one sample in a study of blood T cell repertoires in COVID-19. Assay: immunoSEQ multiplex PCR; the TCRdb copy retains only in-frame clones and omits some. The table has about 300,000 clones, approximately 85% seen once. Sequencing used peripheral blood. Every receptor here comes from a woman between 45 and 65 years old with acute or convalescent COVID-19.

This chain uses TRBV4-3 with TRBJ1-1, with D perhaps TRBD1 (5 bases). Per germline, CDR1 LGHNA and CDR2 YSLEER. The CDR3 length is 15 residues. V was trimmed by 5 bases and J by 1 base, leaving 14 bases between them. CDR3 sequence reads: CASSYGALGNTEAFF. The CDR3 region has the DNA TGCGCCAGCAGCTATGGGGCCTTGGGGAACACTGAAGCTTTCTTT.

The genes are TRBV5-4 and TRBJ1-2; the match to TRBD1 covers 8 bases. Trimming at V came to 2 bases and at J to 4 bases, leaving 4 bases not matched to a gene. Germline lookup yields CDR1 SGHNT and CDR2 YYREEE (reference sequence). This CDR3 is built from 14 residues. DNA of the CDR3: TGTGCCAGCAGCTTAGGGACAGGACTCTATGGCTACACCTTC. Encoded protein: CASSLGTGLYGYTF.

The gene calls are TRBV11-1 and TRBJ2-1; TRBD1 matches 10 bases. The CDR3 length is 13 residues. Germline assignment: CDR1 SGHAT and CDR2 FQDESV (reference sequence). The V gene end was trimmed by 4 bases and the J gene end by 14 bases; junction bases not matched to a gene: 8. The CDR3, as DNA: TGTGCCAGCAGCTCGCCGGGACAGGGGACAGAGTTCTTC. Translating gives CASSSPGQGTEFF.

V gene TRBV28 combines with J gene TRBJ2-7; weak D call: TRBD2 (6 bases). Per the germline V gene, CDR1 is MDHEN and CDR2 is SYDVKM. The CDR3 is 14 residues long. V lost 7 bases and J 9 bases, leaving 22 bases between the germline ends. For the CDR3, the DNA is TGTGCCAGCAATCTCGTGGGGAGGCAAAGCGGGCAGTACTTC. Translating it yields CASNLVGRQSGQYF.

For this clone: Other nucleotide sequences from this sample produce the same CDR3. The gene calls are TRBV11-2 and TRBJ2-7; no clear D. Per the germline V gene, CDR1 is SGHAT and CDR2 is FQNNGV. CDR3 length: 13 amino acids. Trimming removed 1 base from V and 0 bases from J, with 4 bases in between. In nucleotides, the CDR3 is TGTGCCAGCAGCTTAGCGGGCTCCTACGAGCAGTACTTC. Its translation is CASSLAGSYEQYF.

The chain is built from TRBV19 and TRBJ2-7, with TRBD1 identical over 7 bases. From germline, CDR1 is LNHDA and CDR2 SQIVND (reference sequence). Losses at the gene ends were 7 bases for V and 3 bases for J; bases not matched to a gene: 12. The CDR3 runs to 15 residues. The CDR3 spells CASTPHRGANYEQYF. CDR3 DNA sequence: TGTGCCAGTACCCCTCACAGGGGCGCCAACTACGAGCAGTACTTC. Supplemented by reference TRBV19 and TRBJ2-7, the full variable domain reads DGGITQSPKYLFRKEGQNVTLSCEQNLNHDAMYWYRQDPGQGLRLIYYSQIVNDFQKGDIAEGYSVSREKKESFPLTVTSAQKNPTAFYLCASTPHRGANYEQYFGPGTRLTVT.

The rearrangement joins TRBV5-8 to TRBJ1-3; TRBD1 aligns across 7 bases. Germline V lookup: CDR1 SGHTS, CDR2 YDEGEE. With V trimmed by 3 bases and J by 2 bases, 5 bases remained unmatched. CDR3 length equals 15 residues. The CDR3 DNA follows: TGTGCCAGCAGCTCCGACAGGGTTCCTGGAAACACCATATATTTT. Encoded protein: CASSSDRVPGNTIYF.

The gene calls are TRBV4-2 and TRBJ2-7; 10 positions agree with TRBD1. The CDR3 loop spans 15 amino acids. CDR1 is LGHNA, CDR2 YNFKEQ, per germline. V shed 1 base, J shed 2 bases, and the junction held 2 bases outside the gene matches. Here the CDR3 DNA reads TGTGCCAGCAGCCAAGGGACAGGGGGACCCTACGAGCAGTACTTC. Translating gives CASSQGTGGPYEQYF.

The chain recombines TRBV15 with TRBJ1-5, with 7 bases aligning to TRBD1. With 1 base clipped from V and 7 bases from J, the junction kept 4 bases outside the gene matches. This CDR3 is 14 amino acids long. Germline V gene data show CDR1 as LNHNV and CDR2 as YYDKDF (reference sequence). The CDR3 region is CATSRGGQIQPQHF. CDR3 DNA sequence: TGTGCCACCAGCAGAGGGGGACAGATACAGCCCCAGCATTTT.

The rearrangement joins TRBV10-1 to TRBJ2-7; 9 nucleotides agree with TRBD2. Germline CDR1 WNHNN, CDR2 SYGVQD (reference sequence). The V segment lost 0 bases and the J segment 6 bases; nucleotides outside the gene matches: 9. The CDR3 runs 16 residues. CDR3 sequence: CASSESGAGGDFEQYF. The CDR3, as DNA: TGCGCCAGCAGTGAGTCGGGGGCGGGAGGGGACTTCGAGCAGTACTTC.

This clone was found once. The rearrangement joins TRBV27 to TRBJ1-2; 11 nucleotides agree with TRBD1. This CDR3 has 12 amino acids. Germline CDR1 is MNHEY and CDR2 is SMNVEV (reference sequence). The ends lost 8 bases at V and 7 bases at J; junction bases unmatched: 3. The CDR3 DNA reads TGTGCCAGCCTAGGGACAGGGGGTGGCTACACCTTC. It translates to CASLGTGGGYTF.

CDR3 in DNA: TGCGCCAGCAGCCAAGGACTAGCGGGAGGGTCATACCTATACAATGAGCAGTTCTTC. Translated: CASSQGLAGGSYLYNEQFF. V gene TRBV4-1 combines with J gene TRBJ2-1; TRBD2 matches at 14 bases. The CDR3 is made up of 19 amino acids. J was trimmed by 4 bases and V by 1 base; bases with no gene match: 9. Germline V gene data show CDR1 as MGHRA and CDR2 as YSYEKL.

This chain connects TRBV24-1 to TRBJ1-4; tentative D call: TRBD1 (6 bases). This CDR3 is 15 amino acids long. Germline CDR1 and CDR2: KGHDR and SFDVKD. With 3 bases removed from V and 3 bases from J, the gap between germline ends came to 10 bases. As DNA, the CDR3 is TGTGCCACCAGTGATCCACAGGGATCTAATGAAAAACTGTTTTTT. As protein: CATSDPQGSNEKLFF.

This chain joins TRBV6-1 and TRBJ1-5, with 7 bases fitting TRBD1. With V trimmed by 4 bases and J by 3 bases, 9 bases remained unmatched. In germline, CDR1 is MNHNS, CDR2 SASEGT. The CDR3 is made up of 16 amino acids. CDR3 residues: CASSVDRQGTNQPQHF. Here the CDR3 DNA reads TGTGCCAGCAGTGTGGATAGACAGGGAACCAATCAGCCCCAGCATTTT.

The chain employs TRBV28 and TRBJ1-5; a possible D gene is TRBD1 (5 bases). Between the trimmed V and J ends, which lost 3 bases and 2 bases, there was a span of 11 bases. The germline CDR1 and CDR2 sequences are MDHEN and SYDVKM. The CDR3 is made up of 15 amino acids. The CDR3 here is CASSLGGLGNQPQHF. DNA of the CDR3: TGTGCCAGCAGTTTGGGGGGACTCGGCAATCAGCCCCAGCATTTT.

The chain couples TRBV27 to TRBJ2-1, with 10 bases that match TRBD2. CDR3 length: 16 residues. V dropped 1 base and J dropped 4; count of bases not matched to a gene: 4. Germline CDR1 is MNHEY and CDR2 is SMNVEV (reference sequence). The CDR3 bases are TGTGCCAGCAGTTTATTAGCGGGAGGTTCGTACAATGAGCAGTTCTTC. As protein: CASSLLAGGSYNEQFF.

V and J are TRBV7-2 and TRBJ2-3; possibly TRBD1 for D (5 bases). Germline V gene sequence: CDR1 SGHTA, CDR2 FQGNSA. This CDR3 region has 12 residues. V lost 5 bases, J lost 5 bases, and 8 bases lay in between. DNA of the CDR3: TGTGCCAGCAGCGTCCAGGGAGATACGCAGTATTTT. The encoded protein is CASSVQGDTQYF.

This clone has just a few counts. CDR3 nucleotide sequence: TGCGCCAGCAGCTTGACGACAGGGAACTATGGCTACACCTTC. It specifies CASSLTTGNYGYTF. The chain is built from TRBV5-1 and TRBJ1-2; 7 nucleotides agree with TRBD1. The ends lost 1 base at V and 2 bases at J; junction bases unmatched: 2. CDR3 size: 14 residues. Germline V gives CDR1 SGHRS, CDR2 YFSETQ.

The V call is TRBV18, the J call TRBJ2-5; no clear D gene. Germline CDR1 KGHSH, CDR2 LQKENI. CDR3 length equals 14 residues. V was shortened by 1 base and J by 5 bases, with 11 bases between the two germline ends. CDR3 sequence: CASSPLTEYETQYF. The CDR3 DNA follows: TGTGCCAGCTCACCACTTACAGAGTATGAGACCCAGTACTTC.

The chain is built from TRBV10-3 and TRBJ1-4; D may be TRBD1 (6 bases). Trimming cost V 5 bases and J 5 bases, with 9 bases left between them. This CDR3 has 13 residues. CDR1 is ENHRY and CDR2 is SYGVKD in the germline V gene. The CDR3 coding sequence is TGTGCCATCAGTACCGACAGGAATGAAAAACTGTTTTTT. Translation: CAISTDRNEKLFF.

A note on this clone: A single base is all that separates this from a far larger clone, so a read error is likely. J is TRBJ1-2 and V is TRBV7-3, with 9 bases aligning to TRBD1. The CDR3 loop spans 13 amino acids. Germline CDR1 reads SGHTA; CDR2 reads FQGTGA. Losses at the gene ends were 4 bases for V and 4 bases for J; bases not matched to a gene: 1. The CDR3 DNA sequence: TGTGCCAGCAGCTCGGGACAGGGCTATGGCTACACCTTC. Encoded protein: CASSSGQGYGYTF.

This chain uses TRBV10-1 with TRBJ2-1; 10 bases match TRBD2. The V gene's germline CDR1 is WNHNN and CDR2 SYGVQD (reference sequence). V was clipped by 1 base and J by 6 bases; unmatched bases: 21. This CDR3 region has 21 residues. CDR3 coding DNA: TGCGCCAGCAGTGAGTATGGGGGCGCCGTTTCGAAGCGGGAGGGCTGCAATGAGCAGTTCTTC. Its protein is CASSEYGGAVSKREGCNEQFF.

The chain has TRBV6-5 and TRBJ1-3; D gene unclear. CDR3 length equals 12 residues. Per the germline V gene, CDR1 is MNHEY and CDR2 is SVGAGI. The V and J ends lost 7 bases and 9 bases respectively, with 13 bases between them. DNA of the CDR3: TGTGCCAGCAAGCACAGTGATTCCACCATATATTTT. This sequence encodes CASKHSDSTIYF.

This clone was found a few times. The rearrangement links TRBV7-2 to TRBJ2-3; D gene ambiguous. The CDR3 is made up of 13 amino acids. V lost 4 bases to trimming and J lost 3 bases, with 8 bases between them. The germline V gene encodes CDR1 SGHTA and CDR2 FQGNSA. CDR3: CASSSSRTDTQYF. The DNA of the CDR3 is TGTGCCAGCAGCTCGAGTCGGACAGATACGCAGTATTTT.

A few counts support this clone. This CDR3 is CASSLSVRGRDGYTF. CDR3 nucleotide sequence: TGTGCCAGCAGTTTATCAGTCAGGGGGCGAGATGGCTACACCTTC. The chain combines TRBV27 with TRBJ1-2, with 8 bases that match TRBD1. The V gene end was trimmed by 0 bases and the J gene end by 6 bases; junction bases not matched to a gene: 6. CDR1 is MNHEY and CDR2 is SMNVEV in the germline V gene (reference sequence). CDR3 size: 15 residues.